The 32 T cell receptor beta chains listed next were all sequenced from one sample in a study of siplizumab effects on memory and regulatory T cells. Produced via immunoSEQ multiplex PCR; TCRdb's table is partial and in-frame only. The sample lists tens of thousands of clones; about 96% were seen once. Source material: naive CD8+ T cells sorted from blood. The receptors here all came from a human donor in good health.

As DNA, the CDR3 is TGTGCCAGCACCATCGGCCTGGGGGAAGAGACCCAGTACTTC. Translating gives CASTIGLGEETQYF. This chain links TRBV11-2 with TRBJ2-5; the D gene could be TRBD1 or TRBD2 (5 bases each). The germline V and J ends were trimmed by 7 bases and 3 bases, with 15 bases remaining between them. This CDR3 has 14 amino acids. Germline values: CDR1 SGHAT, CDR2 FQNNGV.

This rearrangement joins TRBV9 to TRBJ2-7; perhaps TRBD1 as D (5 bases). The CDR3 runs to 14 residues. Trimming pared 3 bases from V and 0 bases from J, leaving 10 bases between. Germline CDR1 is SGDLS and CDR2 is YYNGEE. The DNA for the CDR3 is TGTGCCAGCAGCGAGGACACCCGCTCCTACGAGCAGTACTTC. This codes for CASSEDTRSYEQYF. Full variable domain (rest looked up from reference TRBV9 and TRBJ2-7): DSGVTQTPKHLITATGQRVTLRCSPRSGDLSVYWYQQSLDQGLQFLIQYYNGEERAKGNILERFSAQQFPDLHSELNLSSLELGDSALYFCASSEDTRSYEQYFGPGTRLTVT.

The chain combines TRBV6-5 with TRBJ2-3; no definite D call. Trimming took 2 bases from V and 6 from J, leaving 9 bases between them. The CDR3 runs to 13 residues. Germline values: CDR1 MNHEY, CDR2 SVGAGI. CDR3 coding DNA: TGTGCCAGCAGTTACGACCGCTCGGATACGCAGTATTTT. Protein sequence: CASSYDRSDTQYF.

The V call is TRBV30, the J call TRBJ1-2, with D maybe TRBD1 (5 bases). Germline V lookup: CDR1 GTSNPN, CDR2 SVGIG (reference sequence). CDR3 length equals 15 residues. Trimming removed 5 bases from V and 3 bases from J, with 19 bases in between. This chain's CDR3 is CAWGPPKTVYYGYTF. CDR3 coding DNA: TGTGCCTGGGGGCCGCCCAAGACAGTCTACTATGGCTACACCTTC.

J is TRBJ2-7 and V is TRBV4-1, with D unresolved. V gave up 3 bases and J gave up 2 bases, with 14 bases separating them. Germline assignment: CDR1 MGHRA and CDR2 YSYEKL. The CDR3 length is 15 residues. The chain's CDR3 is CASSHPGLQAYEQYF. For the CDR3, the DNA is TGCGCCAGCAGCCATCCGGGTCTCCAGGCCTACGAGCAGTACTTC.

In DNA form, the CDR3 reads TGTGCCAGCAGTGACCTTACAGGGGTCGGGGAAAAACTGTTTTTT. This codes for CASSDLTGVGEKLFF. This sequence joins TRBV6-1 and TRBJ1-4; TRBD1 matches at 7 bases. J lost 8 bases, V lost 3 bases, and 9 bases had no gene match. Germline-derived CDR1 and CDR2 are MNHNS and SASEGT. This CDR3 has 15 residues.

This CDR3 reads CASSSRGTGELFF. Written as DNA, the CDR3 is TGTGCCAGCAGCAGTAGGGGTACCGGGGAGCTGTTTTTT. The chain links TRBV13 to TRBJ2-2, with D perhaps TRBD1 (5 bases). The CDR3 is 13 amino acids. V dropped 5 bases and J dropped 5 bases, with 9 bases sitting between them. CDR1 PRHDT and CDR2 FYEKMQ come from the germline V gene (reference sequence).

This sequence joins TRBV19 and TRBJ2-2; D assignment may be TRBD1 or TRBD2 (5 bases each). From germline, CDR1 is LNHDA and CDR2 SQIVND (reference sequence). V lost 6 bases and J lost 4, with 18 bases in between. The CDR3 is 16 residues long. Here the CDR3 DNA reads TGTGCCAGTAGAGAGGGGAATGGAGGAGCCACCGGGGAGCTGTTTTTT. This codes for CASREGNGGATGELFF.

This clone appeared a single time. The chain links TRBV10-3 to TRBJ2-7; 9 nucleotides match TRBD2. With V trimmed by 8 bases and J by 7 bases, 18 bases remained unmatched. Germline V gene sequence: CDR1 ENHRY, CDR2 SYGVKD. This CDR3 spans 16 amino acids. CDR3: CAIAPTRGVAGVEQYF. CDR3 nucleotide sequence: TGTGCCATCGCCCCGACCCGTGGCGTAGCGGGGGTAGAGCAGTACTTC.

Of note for this clone: One junction end disagrees with the germline gene, perhaps due to a read error. V gene TRBV11-3 combines with J gene TRBJ2-3, with D maybe TRBD1 (5 bases). The CDR3 contains 15 residues. CDR1 SGHNT and CDR2 YENEEA come from the germline V gene. DNA of the CDR3: TGTGCCAGCAGCCCTTTGGGGCTTAGCACCGATACGCAGTATTTT. Its protein product is CASSPLGLSTDTQYF.

V is TRBV4-2 and J is TRBJ2-1; no definite D call. The germline V and J ends were trimmed by 0 bases and 1 base, with 4 bases remaining between them. The CDR3 extends over 14 amino acids. Germline CDR1 and CDR2: LGHNA and YNFKEQ. The CDR3 spells CASSQENSYNEQFF. The CDR3 bases are TGTGCCAGCAGCCAAGAGAATTCCTACAATGAGCAGTTCTTC.

This chain uses TRBV25-1 with TRBJ2-1; 12 bases align to TRBD2. CDR3 length: 15 residues. From germline, CDR1 is MGHDK and CDR2 SYGVNS. The ends lost 8 bases at V and 7 bases at J; junction bases unmatched: 9. This CDR3 reads CASGLAGGPRNEQFF. DNA for the CDR3: TGTGCCAGCGGTCTAGCGGGGGGGCCTAGAAATGAGCAGTTCTTC.

The table lists this clone with a count of one. V and J are TRBV19 and TRBJ1-2, with TRBD1 as a possible D gene (5 bases). Germline V lookup: CDR1 LNHDA, CDR2 SQIVND (reference sequence). CDR3 size: 12 residues. V was clipped by 3 bases and J by 6 bases, with 8 bases between them. The CDR3 sequence: CASSIGGDGYTF. CDR3 coding DNA: TGTGCCAGTAGTATCGGGGGGGATGGCTACACCTTC. Based on the CDR3 plus reference TRBV19 and TRBJ1-2, the full variable domain is DGGITQSPKYLFRKEGQNVTLSCEQNLNHDAMYWYRQDPGQGLRLIYYSQIVNDFQKGDIAEGYSVSREKKESFPLTVTSAQKNPTAFYLCASSIGGDGYTFGSGTRLTVV.

The table lists this clone with a count of one. This chain joins TRBV19 and TRBJ2-3; 8 bases are shared with TRBD2. The CDR3 spans 17 residues. V was clipped by 1 base and J by 0 bases; unmatched bases: 6. Germline V CDR1 and CDR2: LNHDA, SQIVND (reference sequence). The CDR3 DNA is TGTGCCAGTAGTATAGCGGGGGGGAGCACCAGCACAGATACGCAGTATTTT. Encoded protein: CASSIAGGSTSTDTQYF.

The V gene is TRBV7-9, the J gene TRBJ2-7; D gene ambiguous. With 10 bases removed from V and 2 bases from J, the gap between germline ends came to 18 bases. The CDR3 runs to 14 residues. CDR1 and CDR2 from the germline V gene are SEHNR and FQNEAQ (reference sequence). CDR3 residues: CAILIPSPPYEQYF. CDR3 DNA: TGTGCCATCCTTATACCATCGCCCCCCTACGAGCAGTACTTC.

In this sample, this clone turned up once. V gene TRBV21-1 combines with J gene TRBJ2-2; TRBD2 is taken as the D call from the table, unchecked against the DNA. TRBV21-1 is a documented pseudogene. CDR3 size: 18 residues. The CDR3 nucleotides read TGTGCCAGCAGCATAGTGCGGGCCCTTGACCCTAACACCGGGGAGCTGTTTTTT. As protein: CASSIVRALDPNTGELFF.

Here the CDR3 reads CASSIVWRSEQFF. In DNA, the CDR3 is TGTGCCAGTAGTATTGTGTGGAGGTCTGAGCAGTTCTTC. V and J are TRBV19 and TRBJ2-1; tentatively, D is TRBD2 (5 bases). Germline CDR1 and CDR2: LNHDA and SQIVND (reference sequence). V dropped 3 bases and J dropped 9 bases, with 12 bases sitting between them. The CDR3 has 13 residues.

The chain is built from TRBV15 and TRBJ2-3; the D is unclear. Germline CDR1 reads LNHNV; CDR2 reads YYDKDF (reference sequence). This CDR3 is built from 14 residues. Trimming cost V 0 bases and J 3 bases, with 7 bases left between them. CDR3 nucleotides: TGTGCCACCAGCAGAGACGGTGCTACAGATACGCAGTATTTT. Translated, it gives CATSRDGATDTQYF.

This chain connects TRBV5-6 to TRBJ2-2; no reliable D call. The CDR3 is made up of 13 amino acids. Trimming removed 0 bases at V and 4 bases at J, with 4 bases between. CDR1 is SGHDT and CDR2 is YYEEEE in the germline V gene. The CDR3 region has the DNA TGTGCCAGCAGCTTGGCGAGCACCGGGGAGCTGTTTTTT. Amino acids: CASSLASTGELFF.

The genes are TRBV10-2 and TRBJ1-5; D not certain. Trimming stripped 8 bases from V and 0 bases from J, with 11 bases between. The germline CDR1 and CDR2 sequences are WSHSY and SAAADI. The CDR3 is made up of 14 amino acids. The CDR3 protein is CASRVGSSNQPQHF. The DNA for the CDR3 is TGCGCCAGCCGAGTGGGGAGTAGCAATCAGCCCCAGCATTTT.

In its sample, this clone was seen once. J is TRBJ2-7 and V is TRBV12-5, with a tentative D call TRBD2 (5 bases). V was pared by 0 bases and J by 3 bases, with 18 bases between. Germline lookup yields CDR1 LGHNT and CDR2 FRNRAP. The CDR3 contains 17 residues. CDR3 sequence: CASGLVQEGWRYYEQYF. CDR3 bases: TGTGCTAGTGGTTTGGTACAAGAAGGATGGAGGTACTACGAGCAGTACTTC.

This chain joins TRBV7-9 and TRBJ2-3, with a weak D call TRBD2 (6 bases). The CDR3 sequence is 14 residues long. Trimming took 3 bases from V and 4 from J, leaving 11 bases between them. CDR1 and CDR2 from the germline V gene are SEHNR and FQNEAQ (reference sequence). This chain's CDR3 is CASSFGGEADTQYF. Written as DNA, the CDR3 is TGTGCCAGCAGCTTTGGCGGGGAAGCAGATACGCAGTATTTT.

Concerning this clone itself: Different DNA sequences within this sample yield the same CDR3. The chain is built from TRBV4-1 and TRBJ2-6; D not resolved. Per the germline V gene, CDR1 is MGHRA and CDR2 is YSYEKL. There are 14 residues in the CDR3. Trimming took off 1 base at V and 2 bases at J, with 3 bases between the two ends. CDR3 in DNA: TGCGCCAGCAGCCAAGGGCCTGGGGCCAACGTCCTGACTTTC. Residues: CASSQGPGANVLTF.

J is TRBJ2-3 and V is TRBV28; D gene uncertain. V was cut by 5 bases and J by 8 bases, with 17 bases left in between. Germline lookup yields CDR1 MDHEN and CDR2 SYDVKM. This CDR3 contains 14 residues. The CDR3 DNA reads TGTGCCAGCAGTAGGACCGATAATCCCTTTACGCAGTATTTT. Translation gives CASSRTDNPFTQYF.

This sequence joins TRBV7-3 and TRBJ2-3; TRBD2 matches 8 bases. CDR3 length: 15 residues. J lost 5 bases, V lost 5 bases, and 9 bases had no gene match. CDR1 is SGHTA and CDR2 is FQGTGA in the germline V gene. Here the CDR3 DNA reads TGTGCCAGCAGCCAACACGGGGGGGCTGGAGATACGCAGTATTTT. Its protein product is CASSQHGGAGDTQYF.

The chain is built from TRBV2 and TRBJ1-5; 10 nucleotides align to TRBD1. The CDR3 is 15 amino acids. Trimming took 5 bases from V and 6 from J; bases not matched to a gene: 7. Germline-derived CDR1 and CDR2 are SNHLY and FYNNEI. The CDR3 is CASSSDRGRFQPQHF. The CDR3 nucleotides are TGTGCCAGCAGTTCCGACAGGGGGCGCTTTCAGCCCCAGCATTTT.

This clone showed up just once. The chain employs TRBV5-4 and TRBJ2-7; TRBD1 aligns across 9 bases. The CDR3 sequence is 14 residues long. V was pared by 2 bases and J by 3 bases, with 3 bases of the junction left unmatched. Germline V gene lookup returns CDR1 SGHNT and CDR2 YYREEE (reference sequence). DNA for the CDR3: TGTGCCAGCAGCTTCGGGACAGGGAACTACGAGCAGTACTTC. It encodes CASSFGTGNYEQYF.

The CDR3 coding sequence is TGTGCCAGCTCACCAGGAGACACATACATGAACACTGAAGCTTTCTTT. Translation gives CASSPGDTYMNTEAFF. The chain employs TRBV18 and TRBJ1-1; D is undetermined. The length of the CDR3 is 16 residues. Germline-derived CDR1 and CDR2 are KGHSH and LQKENI. V lost 2 bases and J lost 0, with 13 bases in between.

The chain carries TRBV7-9 and TRBJ2-2; 10 bases line up with TRBD1. The V and J ends lost 9 bases and 6 bases, in that order; junction bases with no gene match: 10. Per the germline V gene, CDR1 is SEHNR and CDR2 is FQNEAQ (reference sequence). The CDR3 is 15 residues long. The CDR3: CARGPGTGEPGELFF. The CDR3 DNA reads as TGTGCCAGGGGCCCCGGGACAGGGGAGCCCGGGGAGCTGTTTTTT.

The chain employs TRBV9 and TRBJ1-4; D perhaps matches TRBD1 (6 bases). Trimming pared 4 bases from V and 7 bases from J, leaving 17 bases between. Germline CDR1 and CDR2: SGDLS and YYNGEE. The CDR3 has 15 amino acids. DNA of the CDR3: TGTGCCAGCAGCAGGGGGATAGGTCTGGGTGAAAAACTGTTTTTT. Its translation is CASSRGIGLGEKLFF.

This sequence joins TRBV27 and TRBJ2-3, with D perhaps TRBD2 (5 bases). The CDR3 spans 16 residues. V was clipped by 6 bases and J by 3 bases, with 19 bases between them. Germline CDR1 reads MNHEY; CDR2 reads SMNVEV (reference sequence). The CDR3 DNA reads TGTGCCAGCAGCCCCCAACCGGGAATACCTACAGATACGCAGTATTTT. This sequence encodes CASSPQPGIPTDTQYF.

This clone was seen only once. The chain joins TRBV15 to TRBJ1-1; D gene uncertain. The CDR3 runs to 13 residues. Trimming removed 5 bases from V and 5 bases from J, with 12 bases in between. Germline-derived CDR1 and CDR2 are LNHNV and YYDKDF (reference sequence). The CDR3 is CATSPGSRTEAFF. For the CDR3, the DNA is TGTGCCACCAGCCCCGGGTCGAGGACTGAAGCTTTCTTT.